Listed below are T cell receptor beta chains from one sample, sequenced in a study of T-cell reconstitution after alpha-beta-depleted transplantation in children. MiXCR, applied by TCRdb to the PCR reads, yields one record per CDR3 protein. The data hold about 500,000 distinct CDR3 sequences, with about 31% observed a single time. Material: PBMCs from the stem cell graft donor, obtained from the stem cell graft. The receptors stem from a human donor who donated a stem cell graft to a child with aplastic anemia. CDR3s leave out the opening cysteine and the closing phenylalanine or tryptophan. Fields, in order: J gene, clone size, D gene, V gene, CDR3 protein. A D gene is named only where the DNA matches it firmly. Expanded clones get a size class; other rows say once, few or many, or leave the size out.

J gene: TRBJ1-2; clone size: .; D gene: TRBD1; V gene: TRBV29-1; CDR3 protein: SGRQGASYGYT
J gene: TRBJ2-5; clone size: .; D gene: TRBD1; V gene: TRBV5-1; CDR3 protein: ASSFRDSEGETQY
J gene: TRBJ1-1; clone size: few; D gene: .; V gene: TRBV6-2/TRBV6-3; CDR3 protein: ASTAGTANTEAF
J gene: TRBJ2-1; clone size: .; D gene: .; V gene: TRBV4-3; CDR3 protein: ASSQLPEGGYNEQF
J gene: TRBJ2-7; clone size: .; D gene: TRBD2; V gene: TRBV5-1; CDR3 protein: ASSFLAGRASGEQY
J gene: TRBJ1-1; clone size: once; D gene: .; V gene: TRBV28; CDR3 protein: ASRPPDTEAF
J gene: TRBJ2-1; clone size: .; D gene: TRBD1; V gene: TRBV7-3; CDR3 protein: ASSPGTAHNEQF
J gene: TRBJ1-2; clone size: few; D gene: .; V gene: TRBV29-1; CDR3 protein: SVEHRRDYGYT
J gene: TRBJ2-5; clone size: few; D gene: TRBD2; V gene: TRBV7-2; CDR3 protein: ASSQGLAGGKETQY
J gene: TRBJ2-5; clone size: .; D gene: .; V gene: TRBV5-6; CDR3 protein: ASSPGHLYQETQY
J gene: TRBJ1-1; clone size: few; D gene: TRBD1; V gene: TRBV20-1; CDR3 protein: SARPGTGDPNTEAF
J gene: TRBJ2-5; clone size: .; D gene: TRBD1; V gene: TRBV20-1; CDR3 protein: SALGAGGLETQY
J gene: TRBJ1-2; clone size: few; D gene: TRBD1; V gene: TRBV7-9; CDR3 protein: ASSSRYRGIYYGYT
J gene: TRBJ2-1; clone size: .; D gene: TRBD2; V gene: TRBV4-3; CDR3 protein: ASSQDSTSGGNEQF